These 10 T cell receptor beta chains share one sample of origin, sequenced in a study of response to subunit inactivated influenza vaccine. One entry per CDR3 protein, called by TCRdb with MiXCR from the RT-PCR reads. Here the sample spans over 800,000 distinct CDR3 sequences, approximately 22% being singletons. The starting material was PBMCs from blood, obtained 5 days after vaccination. All receptors come from a man aged 50 or older who received an inactivated influenza vaccine.

The chain recombines TRBV11-3 with TRBJ2-1; 7 bases align to TRBD1. The V segment lost 2 bases and the J segment 6 bases; nucleotides outside the gene matches: 4. From germline, CDR1 is SGHNT and CDR2 YENEEA. CDR3 size: 14 residues. Written as DNA, the CDR3 is TGTGCCAGCAGCTTAAGGGGGCTCGGCAATGAGCAGTTCTTC. Translating it yields CASSLRGLGNEQFF.

The CDR3 sequence: CASSPLAIGIDTQYF. DNA for the CDR3: TGTGCCAGCTCACCACTCGCCATTGGGATCGATACGCAGTATTTT. The V gene is TRBV18, the J gene TRBJ2-3; D not certain. Germline V gene data show CDR1 as KGHSH and CDR2 as LQKENI. The CDR3 is 15 amino acids. With 1 base removed from V and 6 bases from J, the gap between germline ends came to 14 bases.

There are a few counts of this clonotype. The V and J genes are TRBV10-2 and TRBJ1-5, with TRBD1 matching over 8 bases. The CDR3 runs to 15 residues. J was trimmed by 1 base and V by 10 bases; bases with no gene match: 9. Germline lookup yields CDR1 WSHSY and CDR2 SAAADI. Written as DNA, the CDR3 is TGCGCCACTGACCGGACAGGGCTAAGCAATCAGCCCCAGCATTTT. Amino acid sequence: CATDRTGLSNQPQHF.

In its sample, this clonotype was seen a few times. V and J are TRBV6-1 and TRBJ2-7; the D gene is possibly TRBD1 (5 bases). The CDR3 has 14 amino acids. Trimming took off 6 bases at V and 2 bases at J, with 14 bases between the two ends. Germline CDR1 and CDR2: MNHNS and SASEGT. The CDR3 coding sequence is TGTGCCAGCAGCCTCGACAGCAGAACCTACGAGCAGTACTTC. Its translation is CASSLDSRTYEQYF.

The chain is built from TRBV3-1 and TRBJ1-5; TRBD1 aligns across 7 bases. Trimming took 4 bases from V and 7 from J; bases not matched to a gene: 7. The CDR3 sequence is 14 residues long. Germline CDR1 is LGHDT and CDR2 is YNNKEL (reference sequence). CDR3 DNA sequence: TGTGCCAGCAGCCTCGGACAGGCGTTACAGCCCCAGCATTTT. Encoded protein: CASSLGQALQPQHF.

This clonotype was found a few times. The chain couples TRBV12-3 or TRBV12-4 to TRBJ2-7, with 9 bases aligning to TRBD2. The trim removed 2 bases at V and 2 bases at J, leaving 4 bases unmatched. This CDR3 has 15 residues. CDR3: CASSLSGGGAYEQYF. The CDR3 DNA reads as TGTGCCAGCAGTTTAAGCGGCGGGGGGGCCTACGAGCAGTACTTC.

The chain carries TRBV4-2 and TRBJ1-5; 8 nucleotides agree with TRBD1. With V trimmed by 4 bases and J by 7 bases, 9 bases remained unmatched. This CDR3 spans 15 amino acids. Germline V CDR1 and CDR2: LGHNA, YNFKEQ. In nucleotides, the CDR3 is TGTGCCAGCAGCCTTAACAGGGGGAGAGGACAGCCCCAGCATTTT. It encodes CASSLNRGRGQPQHF.

V usage is TRBV4-3 and J usage is TRBJ2-2; 7 bases match TRBD1. This CDR3 has 14 amino acids. Looked up from germline, CDR1 is LGHNA and CDR2 is YSLEER. The V segment lost 7 bases and the J segment 0 bases; nucleotides outside the gene matches: 2. CDR3 sequence reads: CASTQGANTGELFF. Written as DNA, the CDR3 is TGCGCCAGCACCCAGGGGGCGAACACCGGGGAGCTGTTTTTT.

The chain links TRBV20-1 to TRBJ1-1, with D possibly TRBD1 on 6 matching bases. The CDR3 runs to 15 residues. Between the trimmed V and J ends, which lost 1 base and 1 base, there was a span of 13 bases. In germline, CDR1 is DFQATT, CDR2 SNEGSKA (reference sequence). CDR3 protein: CSARVESRGNTEAFF. Here the CDR3 DNA reads TGCAGTGCTAGAGTGGAGTCCAGGGGGAACACTGAAGCTTTCTTT.

This clonotype was seen only a few times. The V gene is TRBV7-2, the J gene TRBJ1-6; TRBD1 agrees at 7 bases. Per the germline V gene, CDR1 is SGHTA and CDR2 is FQGNSA. CDR3 length: 14 residues. J lost 5 bases, V lost 3 bases, and 1 base had no gene match. The CDR3 protein is CASSFGTDNSPLHF. CDR3 sequence (DNA): TGTGCCAGCAGCTTCGGGACAGATAATTCACCCCTCCACTTT.